Detailed here is one T cell receptor (beta chain). Antigen: not known. This sample was taken from a study of cytomegalovirus exposure and HLA in healthy donors. Broader study findings: In a later analysis, V- and J-gene trimming of beta chains associated with a DCLRE1C missense variant, replicated independently. Researchers reported that three CMV-associated chains were confirmed in vitro as CMV antigen-specific. Across donors, most TCRs were seen rarely, yet some public ones were widespread.

Germline V gene data show CDR1 as MGHRA and CDR2 as YSYEKL. With 2 bases clipped from V and 3 bases from J, the junction kept 7 bases outside the gene matches. This CDR3 is built from 16 residues. Vbeta (60) and Jbeta (13) primers were used in the PCR. In the original processing: Approximately 9.9 million shared chains were among the approximately 80 million unique TCR beta chains that a later analysis counted. TCRdb's table, derived via immunoSEQ multiplex PCR, lists solely in-frame clones and lacks some. That table is the source of V, J and clone size, and D and trimming were worked out from the DNA. This repertoire shows around 120,000 clones, 75% to 85% found once; its top ten account for less than 3%.

This sequence was found in a young man in good health and CMV-seronegative. The sequenced material came from PBMCs. J is TRBJ2-7 and V is TRBV4-1; TRBD1 matches at 10 bases. CDR3 nucleotides: TGCGCCAGCAGCCAAATGGGTGGGGACAGGGGCTACGAGCAGTACTTC. Translating gives CASSQMGGDRGYEQYF.